Sequencing of this T cell receptor beta chain was carried out in a study of blood T cell repertoires in COVID-19. Measured with immunoSEQ multiplex PCR; TCRdb has only the in-frame clones, and not every one. In the table there are 400,000 to 450,000 clones, roughly 91% of which are singletons. The CDR3 runs 12 residues. Germline V lookup: CDR1 SNHLY, CDR2 FYNNEI. Unmatched junction bases numbered 11, after V lost 8 bases and J lost 14 bases. This rearrangement joins TRBV2 to TRBJ2-3; 9 positions match TRBD1. Sequenced material: PBMCs or T cells enriched from blood (not recorded which). The receptor was isolated from a man aged 18 to 30 who had recovered from COVID-19. The CDR3 bases are TGTGCCAGCCGATTACAGGGGGCATGGGGGTATTTT. This codes for CASRLQGAWGYF.